Below are 18 T cell receptor beta chains sequenced from a single sample in a study of T cell responses to AZD1222 COVID-19 vaccine. Assay: immunoSEQ multiplex PCR; the TCRdb copy retains only in-frame clones and omits some. This repertoire shows about 150,000 clones, 88% found once; its top ten account for 2.5% to 4%. The sequencing used peripheral blood, collected on day 0 of AZD1222 vaccination. The receptors here all came from an adult in good health.

This clone has a single count. This rearrangement joins TRBV27 to TRBJ2-1; the D gene is possibly TRBD1 (5 bases). From germline, CDR1 is MNHEY and CDR2 SMNVEV (reference sequence). This CDR3 contains 17 residues. Trimming left V 5 bases short and J 0 bases short, with 17 bases between. The chain's CDR3 is CASSPLGRASSYNEQFF. In nucleotides, the CDR3 is TGTGCCAGCAGTCCATTGGGCAGGGCGAGCTCCTACAATGAGCAGTTCTTC.

This sequence joins TRBV6-2 or TRBV6-3 and TRBJ2-7; 7 nucleotides match TRBD2. V shed 5 bases and J 3 bases; nucleotides not matched to a gene: 7. Germline V gene lookup returns CDR1 MNHEY and CDR2 SVGEGT. The CDR3 sequence is 14 residues long. CDR3 nucleotide sequence: TGTGCCAGCAGTCCGTACGGGACTAACTACGAGCAGTACTTC. Amino acids: CASSPYGTNYEQYF.

V usage is TRBV5-1 and J usage is TRBJ2-3; possibly TRBD1 for D (5 bases). The CDR3 is made up of 15 amino acids. Germline V CDR1 and CDR2: SGHRS, YFSETQ. Deletions cut 3 bases from V and 2 bases from J, with 13 bases between. CDR3: CASSWGPEYTDTQYF. The DNA of the CDR3 is TGCGCCAGCAGCTGGGGCCCGGAATACACAGATACGCAGTATTTT.

The CDR3 DNA follows: TGTGCCAGCAGCTTAGGCGGGGGGCTGGAGACCCAGTACTTC. Its protein product is CASSLGGGLETQYF. The V and J genes are TRBV7-8 and TRBJ2-5, with 8 bases matching TRBD2. Losses at the gene ends were 1 base for V and 5 bases for J; bases not matched to a gene: 3. The CDR3 extends over 14 amino acids. Per germline, CDR1 SGHVS and CDR2 FQNEAQ.

Written as DNA, the CDR3 is TGTGCCAGCAGCACCCGGGGGGTTCTAGAGACCCAGTACTTC. As protein: CASSTRGVLETQYF. The chain is built from TRBV5-6 and TRBJ2-5; the match to TRBD2 covers 7 bases. Germline CDR1 is SGHDT and CDR2 is YYEEEE. The CDR3 extends over 14 amino acids. V was clipped by 4 bases and J by 4 bases; unmatched bases: 7.

The chain links TRBV10-3 to TRBJ1-1, with 10 bases identical to TRBD1. The CDR3 loop spans 15 amino acids. V was pared by 5 bases and J by 3 bases, with 6 bases of the junction left unmatched. The germline V gene encodes CDR1 ENHRY and CDR2 SYGVKD. The CDR3 region is CAISSRQGADTEAFF. The DNA for the CDR3 is TGTGCCATCAGTTCCCGACAGGGGGCCGACACTGAAGCTTTCTTT.

The chain combines TRBV6-2 or TRBV6-3 with TRBJ1-2, with 9 nucleotides matching TRBD1. This CDR3 contains 13 residues. V lost 6 bases, J lost 7 bases, and 6 bases stayed unmatched. Germline CDR1 reads MNHEY; CDR2 reads SVGEGT. The CDR3 sequence is CASSHGTGSGYTF. In nucleotides, the CDR3 is TGTGCCAGCAGCCACGGGACAGGGTCTGGCTACACCTTC.

The V and J genes are TRBV27 and TRBJ2-7; TRBD1 matches 9 bases. This CDR3 has 14 residues. Losses at the gene ends were 6 bases for V and 5 bases for J; bases not matched to a gene: 8. Germline CDR1 reads MNHEY; CDR2 reads SMNVEV (reference sequence). Here the CDR3 DNA reads TGTGCCAGCAGACTACAGGGGGCCGGAAACGAGCAGTACTTC. It codes for CASRLQGAGNEQYF.

V usage is TRBV7-2 and J usage is TRBJ1-3; D not resolved. This CDR3 has 15 amino acids. Trimming removed 0 bases from V and 1 base from J, with 7 bases in between. The germline CDR1 and CDR2 sequences are SGHTA and FQGNSA. The CDR3 bases are TGTGCCAGCAGCTTAGCGTGGGGATCTGGAAACACCATATATTTT. Its protein is CASSLAWGSGNTIYF.

The rearrangement uses TRBV15 and TRBJ1-1; 7 nucleotides line up with TRBD1. The CDR3 is 14 amino acids. Germline assignment: CDR1 LNHNV and CDR2 YYDKDF (reference sequence). J gave up 0 bases and V 4 bases, and 2 bases lay outside the gene matches. CDR3 loop: CATSKGQVNTEAFF. The CDR3, as DNA: TGTGCCACCAGCAAAGGACAGGTGAACACTGAAGCTTTCTTT. Drawing the rest from reference TRBV15 and TRBJ1-1, the complete variable domain is DAMVIQNPRYQVTQFGKPVTLSCSQTLNHNVMYWYQQKSSQAPKLLFHYYDKDFNNEADTPDNFQSRRPNTSFCFLDIRSPGLGDTAMYLCATSKGQVNTEAFFGQGTRLTVV.

This rearrangement joins TRBV5-5 to TRBJ2-1, with D possibly being TRBD1 (5 bases). The CDR3 spans 12 residues. In germline, CDR1 is SGHKS, CDR2 YYEKEE (reference sequence). The V and J ends lost 4 bases and 8 bases respectively, with 10 bases between them. CDR3 DNA sequence: TGTGCCAGCAGCCACCAGGGTTATGAGCAGTTCTTC. Encoded protein: CASSHQGYEQFF. Full variable domain (missing parts from reference TRBV5-5 and TRBJ2-1): DAGVTQSPTHLIKTRGQQVTLRCSPISGHKSVSWYQQVLGQGPQFIFQYYEKEERGRGNFPDRFSARQFPNYSSELNVNALLLGDSALYLCASSHQGYEQFFGPGTRLTVL.

The chain recombines TRBV6-6 with TRBJ1-1; TRBD1 is a possible D gene (5 bases). The germline V gene encodes CDR1 MNHNY and CDR2 SVGAGI (reference sequence). Trimming left V 0 bases short and J 7 bases short, with 15 bases between. This CDR3 has 15 residues. The CDR3 DNA follows: TGTGCCAGCAGTTACTCGAGGTCGGGGGGGATTGAAGCTTTCTTT. Protein product: CASSYSRSGGIEAFF.

The chain has TRBV24-1 and TRBJ1-6; D unresolved. The CDR3 covers 16 residues. CDR1 is KGHDR, CDR2 SFDVKD, per germline. Trimming shortened V by 3 bases and J by 4 bases, and 12 bases separated the two germline ends. Here the CDR3 DNA reads TGTGCCACCAGTGATGGCCGAGCTGGGTATAATTCACCCCTCCACTTT. Protein product: CATSDGRAGYNSPLHF.

The V call is TRBV5-4, the J call TRBJ2-2, with a weak D call TRBD2 (6 bases). Trimming removed 3 bases from V and 1 base from J, with 13 bases in between. Per germline, CDR1 SGHNT and CDR2 YYREEE (reference sequence). This CDR3 comprises 16 residues. For the CDR3, the DNA is TGTGCCAGCAGCTGGATCCGGGACTGGAACACCGGGGAGCTGTTTTTT. Translated: CASSWIRDWNTGELFF. The entire variable domain, with the rest obtained from reference TRBV5-4 and TRBJ2-2, is as follows: ETGVTQSPTHLIKTRGQQVTLRCSSQSGHNTVSWYQQALGQGPQFIFQYYREEENGRGNFPPRFSGLQFPNYSSELNVNALELDDSALYLCASSWIRDWNTGELFFGEGSRLTVL.

The chain carries TRBV5-1 and TRBJ1-1; TRBD1 aligns across 8 bases. With 0 bases clipped from V and 4 bases from J, the junction kept 5 bases outside the gene matches. Germline CDR1 SGHRS, CDR2 YFSETQ. CDR3 length: 15 amino acids. The CDR3 sequence: CASSLGAGGTTEAFF. DNA for the CDR3: TGCGCCAGCAGCTTGGGGGCAGGGGGCACCACTGAAGCTTTCTTT. Looking up the rest from reference TRBV5-1 and TRBJ1-1 gives the full variable domain: KAGVTQTPRYLIKTRGQQVTLSCSPISGHRSVSWYQQTPGQGLQFLFEYFSETQRNKGNFPGRFSGRQFSNSRSEMNVSTLELGDSALYLCASSLGAGGTTEAFFGQGTRLTVV.

The rearrangement joins TRBV27 to TRBJ2-7; TRBD1 aligns across 10 bases. The ends lost 3 bases at V and 6 bases at J; junction bases unmatched: 8. This CDR3 region has 15 residues. CDR1 MNHEY and CDR2 SMNVEV come from the germline V gene (reference sequence). CDR3 protein: CASSFPGTGVIEQYF. CDR3 bases: TGTGCCAGCAGTTTCCCAGGGACAGGGGTGATCGAGCAGTACTTC.

V gene TRBV5-5 combines with J gene TRBJ1-4; 7 bases line up with TRBD1. The J segment lost 10 bases and the V segment lost 4 bases, leaving 16 bases of the junction unmatched. CDR1 and CDR2 from the germline V gene are SGHKS and YYEKEE (reference sequence). The CDR3 is 16 residues long. CDR3 nucleotide sequence: TGTGCCAGCAGCCTCACACCCGGGACAGCATACGGAAAACTGTTTTTT. Residues: CASSLTPGTAYGKLFF.

This clone was detected many times. The V and J genes are TRBV5-4 and TRBJ2-7; unclear D gene. Germline loops: CDR1 SGHNT, CDR2 YYREEE (reference sequence). The CDR3 length is 12 residues. The germline V and J ends were trimmed by 3 bases and 2 bases, with 6 bases remaining between them. The CDR3 DNA follows: TGTGCCAGCAGCTCCGACGCCTACGAGCAGTACTTC. It translates to CASSSDAYEQYF.